The clone carrying this T cell receptor (beta chain) showed up just once. The data were taken from a study of cytomegalovirus exposure and HLA in healthy donors. PCR used 60 Vbeta primers and 13 Jbeta primers. The table came from immunoSEQ multiplex PCR; TCRdb's copy has only in-frame clones and leaves some out. The profile shows about 150,000 clones, 85% of them singletons. This CDR3 region has 14 residues. Per germline, CDR1 MDHEN and CDR2 SYDVKM. Trimming removed 2 bases at V and 6 bases at J, with 13 bases between. The sample was PBMCs. This sequence joins TRBV28 and TRBJ1-1; the D gene is possibly TRBD1 (5 bases). This clonotype was sampled from a boy between 2 and 15 years old in good health and CMV-seronegative. The CDR3 sequence is CASSLAGFAAEAFF. The CDR3 DNA is TGTGCCAGCAGTTTAGCAGGGTTTGCGGCTGAAGCTTTCTTT.